This T cell receptor (beta chain) stems from a study of T cell clonality in common variable immunodeficiency. CDR1 is SGHVS and CDR2 is FQNEAQ in the germline V gene. The V and J ends lost 3 bases and 7 bases, in that order; junction bases with no gene match: 15. The CDR3 spans 17 residues. The data were produced by immunoSEQ multiplex PCR, yet TCRdb's version contains in-frame clones alone and is incomplete. This sample has tens of thousands of clones and no singletons, with 2.5% to 3% in the ten largest. This clone was seen many times. Its antigen is undetermined. The sequenced fragment ends 3 residues before the CDR3 boundary, so the rest is inferred from the germline J gene. Study results and limitations: Shared TCRbeta clones were fewer between CVID subjects than controls.

This chain joins TRBV7-8 and TRBJ1-1; 9 positions match TRBD1. The sequence was collected from a person between 18 and 70 years old in good health. Sequencing was done on a sample of peripheral blood mononuclear cells. The covered CDR3 bases are TGTGCCAGCAGCTTTCAACGCCCCTTACAGGGGGCTCATGAA. Amino acids: CASSFQRPLQGAHE. The whole CDR3 protein is CASSFQRPLQGAHEAFF.